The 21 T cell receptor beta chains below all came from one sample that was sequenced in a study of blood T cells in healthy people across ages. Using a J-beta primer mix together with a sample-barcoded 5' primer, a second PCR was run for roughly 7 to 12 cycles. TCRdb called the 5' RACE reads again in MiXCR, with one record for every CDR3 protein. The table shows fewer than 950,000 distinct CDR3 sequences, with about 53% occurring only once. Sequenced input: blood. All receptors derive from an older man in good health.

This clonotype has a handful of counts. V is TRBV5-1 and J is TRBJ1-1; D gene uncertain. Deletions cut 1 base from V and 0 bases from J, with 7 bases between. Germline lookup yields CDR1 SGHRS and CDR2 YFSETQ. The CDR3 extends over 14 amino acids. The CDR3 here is CASSLFRMNTEAFF. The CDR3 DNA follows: TGCGCCAGCAGCTTGTTCCGGATGAACACTGAAGCTTTCTTT.

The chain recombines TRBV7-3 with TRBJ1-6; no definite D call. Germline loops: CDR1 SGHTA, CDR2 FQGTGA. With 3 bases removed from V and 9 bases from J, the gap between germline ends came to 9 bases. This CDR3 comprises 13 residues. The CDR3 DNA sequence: TGTGCCAGCAGCTTGCTCAAAGCTTCACCCCTCCACTTT. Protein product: CASSLLKASPLHF.

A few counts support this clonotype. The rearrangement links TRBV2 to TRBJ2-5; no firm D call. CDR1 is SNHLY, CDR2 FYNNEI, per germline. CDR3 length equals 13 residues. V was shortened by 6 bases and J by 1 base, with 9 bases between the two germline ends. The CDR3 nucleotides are TGTGCCAGCAGAACCCAACTCCAAGAGACCCAGTACTTC. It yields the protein CASRTQLQETQYF.

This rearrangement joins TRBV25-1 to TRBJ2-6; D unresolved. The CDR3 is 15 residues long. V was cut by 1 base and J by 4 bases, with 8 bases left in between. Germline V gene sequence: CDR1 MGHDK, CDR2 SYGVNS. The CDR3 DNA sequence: TGTGCCAGCAGTGAATGGCGGTCCGGGGCCAACGTCCTGACTTTC. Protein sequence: CASSEWRSGANVLTF.

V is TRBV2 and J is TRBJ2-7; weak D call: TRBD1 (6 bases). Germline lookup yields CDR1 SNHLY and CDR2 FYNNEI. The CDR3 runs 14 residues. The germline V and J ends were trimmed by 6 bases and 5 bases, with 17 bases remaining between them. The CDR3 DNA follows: TGTGCCAGCAGGGATACAGGGTATCGGGACGAGCAGTACTTC. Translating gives CASRDTGYRDEQYF.

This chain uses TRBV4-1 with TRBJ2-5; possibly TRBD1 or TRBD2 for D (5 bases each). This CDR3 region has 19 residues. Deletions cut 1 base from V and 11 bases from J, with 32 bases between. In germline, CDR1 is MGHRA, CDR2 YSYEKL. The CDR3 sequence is CASSQVAMPGPGMDREQYF. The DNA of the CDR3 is TGCGCCAGCAGCCAAGTCGCTATGCCGGGACCGGGCATGGATAGAGAGCAGTACTTC.

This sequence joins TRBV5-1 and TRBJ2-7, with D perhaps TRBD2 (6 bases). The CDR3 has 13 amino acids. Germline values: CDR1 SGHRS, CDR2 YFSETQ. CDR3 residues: CAAGEAGAYEQYF. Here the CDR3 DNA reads TGCGCAGCCGGGGAAGCGGGTGCCTACGAGCAGTACTTC.

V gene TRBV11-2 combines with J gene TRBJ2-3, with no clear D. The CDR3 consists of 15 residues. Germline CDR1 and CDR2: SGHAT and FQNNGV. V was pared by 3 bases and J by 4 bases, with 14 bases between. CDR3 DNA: TGTGCCAGCAGCTTTAGGGCCCGCTCTTCAGATACGCAGTATTTT. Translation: CASSFRARSSDTQYF.

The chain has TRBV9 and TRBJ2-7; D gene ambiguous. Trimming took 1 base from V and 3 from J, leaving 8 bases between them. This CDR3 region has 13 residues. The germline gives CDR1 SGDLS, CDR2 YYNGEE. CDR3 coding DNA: TGTGCCAGCAGCGTAAGTATAAGCTACGAGCAGTACTTC. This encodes CASSVSISYEQYF.

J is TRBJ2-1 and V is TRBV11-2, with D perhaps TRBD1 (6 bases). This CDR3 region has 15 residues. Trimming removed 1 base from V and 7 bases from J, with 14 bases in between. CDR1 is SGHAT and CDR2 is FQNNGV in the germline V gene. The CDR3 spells CASSLAGRGRNEQFF. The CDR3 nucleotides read TGTGCCAGCAGCTTAGCGGGCAGGGGTAGGAATGAGCAGTTCTTC.

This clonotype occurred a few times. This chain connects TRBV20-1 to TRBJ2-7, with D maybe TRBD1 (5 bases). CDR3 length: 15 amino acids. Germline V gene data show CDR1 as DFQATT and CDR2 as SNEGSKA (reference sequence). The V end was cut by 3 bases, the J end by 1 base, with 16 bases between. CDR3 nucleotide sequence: TGCAGTGCTAGCACCCTAACAGGCCCTTCCTACGAGCAGTACTTC. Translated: CSASTLTGPSYEQYF.

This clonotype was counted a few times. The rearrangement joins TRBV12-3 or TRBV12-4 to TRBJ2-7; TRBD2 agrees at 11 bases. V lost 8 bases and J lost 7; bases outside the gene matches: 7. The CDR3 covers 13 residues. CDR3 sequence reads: CASLLAGGGEQYF. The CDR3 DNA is TGTGCCAGCCTTCTAGCGGGAGGAGGGGAGCAGTACTTC.

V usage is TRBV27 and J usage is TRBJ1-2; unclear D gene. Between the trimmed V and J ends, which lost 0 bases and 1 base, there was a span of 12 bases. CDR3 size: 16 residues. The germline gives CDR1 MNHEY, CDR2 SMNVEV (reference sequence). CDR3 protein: CASSLSIQMINYGYTF. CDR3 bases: TGTGCCAGCAGTTTATCGATACAGATGATTAACTATGGCTACACCTTC.

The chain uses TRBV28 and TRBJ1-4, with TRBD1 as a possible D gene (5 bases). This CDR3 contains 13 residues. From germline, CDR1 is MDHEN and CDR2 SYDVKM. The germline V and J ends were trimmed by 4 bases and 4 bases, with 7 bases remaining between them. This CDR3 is CASSSGGNEKLFF. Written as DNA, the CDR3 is TGTGCCAGCAGTTCGGGGGGTAATGAAAAACTGTTTTTT.

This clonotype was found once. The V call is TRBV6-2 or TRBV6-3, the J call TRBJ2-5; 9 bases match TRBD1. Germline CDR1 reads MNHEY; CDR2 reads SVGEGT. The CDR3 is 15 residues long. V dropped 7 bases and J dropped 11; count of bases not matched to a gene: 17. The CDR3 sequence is CASTTGQGLYNEQYF. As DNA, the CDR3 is TGTGCCAGCACAACAGGACAGGGGTTATACAATGAGCAGTACTTC.

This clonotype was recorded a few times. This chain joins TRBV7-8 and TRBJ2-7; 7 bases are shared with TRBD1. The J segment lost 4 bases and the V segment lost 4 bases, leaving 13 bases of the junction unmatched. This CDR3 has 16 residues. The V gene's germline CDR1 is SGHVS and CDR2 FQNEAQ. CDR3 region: CASSSPRDSLPYEQYF. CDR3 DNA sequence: TGTGCCAGCAGCTCGCCCCGGGACAGTCTACCTTACGAGCAGTACTTC.

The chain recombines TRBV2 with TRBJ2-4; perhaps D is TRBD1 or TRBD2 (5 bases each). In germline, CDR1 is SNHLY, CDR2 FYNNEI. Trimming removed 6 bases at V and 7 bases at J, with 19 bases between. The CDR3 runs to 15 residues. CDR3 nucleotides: TGTGCCAGCAGACCCCCGGGACGCCTAGGGAACATTCAGTACTTC. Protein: CASRPPGRLGNIQYF.

CDR3 coding DNA: TGTGCCAGCAGCGTAGTTCTCGAGCCCCAGCATTTT. Translation gives CASSVVLEPQHF. V is TRBV9 and J is TRBJ1-5, with D uncertain. CDR3 size: 12 residues. The V end was cut by 0 bases, the J end by 8 bases, with 6 bases between. In germline, CDR1 is SGDLS, CDR2 YYNGEE.

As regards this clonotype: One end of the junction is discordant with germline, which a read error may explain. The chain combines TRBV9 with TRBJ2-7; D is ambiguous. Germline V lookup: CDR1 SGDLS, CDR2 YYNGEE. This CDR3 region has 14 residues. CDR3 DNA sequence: TGTGCCAGCAGCGTAGGTGACACCTCCTACGAGCGGTACTTC. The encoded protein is CASSVGDTSYERYF.

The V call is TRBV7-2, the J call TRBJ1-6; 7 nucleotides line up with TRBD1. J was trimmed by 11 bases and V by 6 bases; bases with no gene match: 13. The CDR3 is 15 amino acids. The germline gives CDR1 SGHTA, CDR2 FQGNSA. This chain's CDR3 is CASRLGQAVRTPLHF. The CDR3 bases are TGTGCCAGCAGGCTCGGACAGGCTGTCCGTACACCCCTCCACTTT.

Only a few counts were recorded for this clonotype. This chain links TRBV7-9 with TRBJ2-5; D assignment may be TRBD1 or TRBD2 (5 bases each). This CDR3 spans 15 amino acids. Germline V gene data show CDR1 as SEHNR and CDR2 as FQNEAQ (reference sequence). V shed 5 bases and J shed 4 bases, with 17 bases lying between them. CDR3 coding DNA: TGTGCCAGCAGCCCGGGGACCCCCATGGGAGAGACCCAGTACTTC. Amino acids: CASSPGTPMGETQYF.